This T cell receptor beta chain is from a study of T cell responses to AZD1222 COVID-19 vaccine (dated by TCRdb to about 2021). Broadly, across the study: A total of around 240 trial participants underwent TCR sequencing, of whom roughly 210 had received two doses of AZD1222 and roughly 26 had received two doses of the MenACWY control vaccine. Trial participants were enrolled into age subgroups of 18-55, 56-69 and 70-plus years, which contained roughly 140, 27 and 60 TCR-sequenced participants, respectively.

CDR1 and CDR2 are read off the germline V gene as SNHLY and FYNNEI. CDR3 length: 15 amino acids, cysteine to phenylalanine. Just CDR3 DNA is preserved here, 45 bases in frame from base 1. V and J are truncated by 6 bases and 1 base respectively, leaving an intervening sequence of 15 bases. The investigation overall reported the following: Because no day 14 peak-response samples were available, the repertoires could be characterized only after the peak T cell response. CD4 TCRs associated with the vaccine covered the entire spike protein, and the dominant responses were in regions 160-218 and 743-854. After two AZD1222 doses, spike-specific TCR breadth and depth were significantly higher than at day 0 and than in MenACWY recipients. Only a handful of AZD1222 recipients were SARS-CoV-2 seropositive at baseline, limiting conclusions about previously exposed vaccinees. Most participants were white British and females outnumbered males, and the authors suggested that clonal diversity may have been underestimated. In the small 56-69-year group, the increase in depth fell short of significance, most likely because of low power. Nearly half of unique spike-specific TCRs reportedly recognized epitopes outside regions mutated in the B.1.351 and B.1.1.7 variants.

With respect to this clone: The antigen it recognizes is unknown. Per-base qualities were not stored, and no clone one base away is much larger.

According to the study, the label for this sample's time point signals: about 28 days (+/-7) after the second vaccine dose. Because spike-specific TCR depth and breadth did not differ between the two schedules, AZD1222 recipients who got a second dose at roughly 4 weeks were pooled with those who got a second dose at roughly 12 weeks. Vaccinee samples came from UK trials COV001 and COV002, including a single-blind randomized controlled phase 2/3 trial of AZD1222 (ChAdOx1 nCoV-19) in healthy adults. Trial participant PBMC samples were collected at day 0 and day 28 after the second dose for TCRbeta chain sequencing. The CDR3 regions of human TCRbeta chains were subjected to immunosequencing. Turning to the authors' computational methods: TCRs in the repertoires were matched against a reference library of SARS-CoV-2-specific TCRs that had been generated with the MIRA antigen-specificity platform. Breadth meant the fraction of unique TCRs that were SARS-CoV-2-associated, whereas depth meant the fraction of total T cells that were SARS-CoV-2-associated. Using the MIRA data, every spike-specific TCR was mapped to the spike region that the TCR reacted to and assigned to either a CD4 or a CD8 class. Log10-transformed breadth and depth values were compared by one-way ANOVA with Sidak's multiple comparisons tests. The table was pulled from immuneACCESS by TCRdb, which kept in-frame rearrangements only. Such tables lose some clones; where checked, under half of the loss comes from unresolved V genes, and the rest has no known cause. V and J calls and clone size are as listed in that table; D and trimming were resolved from the DNA. Counted in this sample were around 15,000 clones; under 85% of them appeared once. Around 39% of the sample is in the top ten clones.

Recombination connected TRBV2 to TRBJ2-5; the D region is possibly TRBD1 or TRBD2, each matching across 6 bases. This receptor was identified in an adult who received the AZD1222 COVID-19 vaccine. The specimen was peripheral blood, collected 28 days after the second AZD1222 dose. The CDR3 has the sequence CASSPTGAPQETQYF. The nucleotides are TGTGCCAGCAGCCCCACGGGGGCCCCCCAAGAGACCCAGTACTTC.